What follows are 9 T cell receptor beta chains derived from one specimen sequenced in a study of cytomegalovirus exposure and HLA in healthy donors. Use of 60 Vbeta and 13 Jbeta primers characterized the PCR. Assay used: immunoSEQ multiplex PCR; TCRdb lists only in-frame clones, some missing. This table holds some 200,000 clones, about 86% found once. Input material: PBMCs. All receptors come from a woman aged 25-40 years in good health and CMV-seronegative.

The chain carries TRBV30 and TRBJ1-5, with D uncertain. Deletions cut 4 bases from V and 1 base from J, with 8 bases between. The germline gives CDR1 GTSNPN, CDR2 SVGIG (reference sequence). The CDR3 length is 13 residues. The CDR3 DNA reads TGTGCCTGGAAGGGAGGGAGCAATCAGCCCCAGCATTTT. It translates to CAWKGGSNQPQHF.

Concerning this clone itself: The junction and the germline gene differ at one end; a read error may be behind it. This chain links TRBV7-9 with TRBJ2-5; 11 bases fit TRBD2. Germline V lookup: CDR1 SEHNR, CDR2 FQNEAQ (reference sequence). This CDR3 is built from 16 residues. This CDR3 is CSSSLGLAGGQETQYF. The CDR3 coding sequence is TGTTCCAGCAGCTTGGGGCTAGCGGGGGGCCAAGAGACCCAGTACTTC.

This clone was observed a few times. The chain is built from TRBV15 and TRBJ1-5; 7 bases line up with TRBD1. Germline lookup yields CDR1 LNHNV and CDR2 YYDKDF (reference sequence). Losses at the gene ends were 1 base for V and 0 bases for J; bases not matched to a gene: 9. The length of the CDR3 is 18 residues. CDR3 protein: CATSRGRDSPYSNQPQHF. CDR3 bases: TGTGCCACCAGCAGAGGGCGGGACAGTCCCTATAGCAATCAGCCCCAGCATTTT.

V gene TRBV27 combines with J gene TRBJ2-2, with a weak D call TRBD1 (6 bases). V dropped 3 bases and J dropped 2 bases, with 13 bases sitting between them. From germline, CDR1 is MNHEY and CDR2 SMNVEV (reference sequence). This CDR3 spans 16 amino acids. This CDR3 is CASSFRQGPNTGELFF. The CDR3 DNA reads TGTGCCAGCAGTTTCCGCCAGGGGCCAAACACCGGGGAGCTGTTTTTT.

This rearrangement joins TRBV29-1 to TRBJ2-1; D call uncertain. This CDR3 is built from 10 residues. Germline-derived CDR1 and CDR2 are SQVTM and ANQGSEA. Trimming shortened V by 4 bases and J by 8 bases, and 6 bases separated the two germline ends. The chain's CDR3 is CSVGAHEQFF. CDR3 sequence (DNA): TGCAGCGTTGGGGCCCATGAGCAGTTCTTC.

The chain links TRBV25-1 to TRBJ1-5; 8 nucleotides match TRBD1. From germline, CDR1 is MGHDK and CDR2 SYGVNS. V lost 4 bases, J lost 4 bases, and 9 bases stayed unmatched. The CDR3 contains 16 residues. The CDR3 nucleotides are TGTGCCAGCAGTGCCCCAGACGGGACAGGAAATCAGCCCCAGCATTTT. Translated: CASSAPDGTGNQPQHF.

The chain couples TRBV19 to TRBJ1-2; D not resolved. CDR1 LNHDA and CDR2 SQIVND come from the germline V gene (reference sequence). Trimming left V 6 bases short and J 10 bases short, with 12 bases between. The CDR3 runs to 11 residues. The CDR3 spells CASSSGLDYTF. As DNA, the CDR3 is TGTGCCAGTAGCTCCGGACTGGACTACACCTTC.

The DNA of the CDR3 is TGCAGCGTTGAGGGGACAGGGGGGAACTACGAGCAGTACTTC. It codes for CSVEGTGGNYEQYF. The J gene is TRBJ2-7, the V gene TRBV29-1; 11 bases match TRBD1. CDR3 length: 14 residues. Germline loops: CDR1 SQVTM, CDR2 ANQGSEA. J gave up 3 bases and V 3 bases, and 4 bases lay outside the gene matches.

This chain uses TRBV18 with TRBJ2-5; a weak D match, TRBD1 (6 bases). The CDR3 contains 15 residues. The V end lost 5 bases, the J end lost 2 bases, and 15 bases lay between the germline ends. Looked up from germline, CDR1 is KGHSH and CDR2 is LQKENI. CDR3 residues: CASSLQGTLQETQYF. CDR3 DNA sequence: TGTGCCAGCTCATTACAGGGTACATTGCAAGAGACCCAGTACTTC.